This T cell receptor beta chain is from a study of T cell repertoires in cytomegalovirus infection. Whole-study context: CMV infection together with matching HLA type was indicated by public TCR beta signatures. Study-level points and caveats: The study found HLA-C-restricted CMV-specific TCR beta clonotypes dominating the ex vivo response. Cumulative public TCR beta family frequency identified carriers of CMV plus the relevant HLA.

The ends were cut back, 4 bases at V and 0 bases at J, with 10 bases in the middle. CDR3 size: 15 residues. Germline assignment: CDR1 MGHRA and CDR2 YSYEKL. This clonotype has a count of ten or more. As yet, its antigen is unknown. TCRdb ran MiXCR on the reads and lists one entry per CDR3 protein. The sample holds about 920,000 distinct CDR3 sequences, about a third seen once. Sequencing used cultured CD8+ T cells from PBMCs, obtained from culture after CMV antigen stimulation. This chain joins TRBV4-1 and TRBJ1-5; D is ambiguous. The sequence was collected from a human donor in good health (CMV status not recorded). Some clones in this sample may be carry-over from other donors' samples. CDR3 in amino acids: CASSPSGNSNQPQHF. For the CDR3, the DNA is TGCGCCAGCAGCCCCTCGGGGAATAGCAATCAGCCCCAGCATTTT.